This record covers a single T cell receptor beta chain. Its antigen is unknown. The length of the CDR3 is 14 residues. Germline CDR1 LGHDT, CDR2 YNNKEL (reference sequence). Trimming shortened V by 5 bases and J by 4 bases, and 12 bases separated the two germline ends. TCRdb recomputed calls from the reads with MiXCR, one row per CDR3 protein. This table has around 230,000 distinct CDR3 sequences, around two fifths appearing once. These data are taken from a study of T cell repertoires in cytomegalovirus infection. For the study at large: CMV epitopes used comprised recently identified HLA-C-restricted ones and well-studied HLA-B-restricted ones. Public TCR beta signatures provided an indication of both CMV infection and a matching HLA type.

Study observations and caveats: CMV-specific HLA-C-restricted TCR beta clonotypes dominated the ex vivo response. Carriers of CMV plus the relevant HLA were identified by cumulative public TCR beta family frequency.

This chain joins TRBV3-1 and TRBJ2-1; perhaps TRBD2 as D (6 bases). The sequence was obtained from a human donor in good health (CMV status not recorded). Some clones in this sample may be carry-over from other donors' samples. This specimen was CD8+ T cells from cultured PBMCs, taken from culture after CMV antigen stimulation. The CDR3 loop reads CASSDLAEYNEQFF. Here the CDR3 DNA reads TGTGCCAGCAGCGATTTAGCGGAGTACAATGAGCAGTTCTTC.